Following are 32 T cell receptor beta chains from one sample sequenced in a study of technical replicates of blood from a handful of donors. The protocol was immunoSEQ multiplex PCR, while the TCRdb copy is restricted to in-frame clones and leaves out a portion. The sample lists approximately 64,000 clones, around 88% occurring once. The specimen was PBMCs. The source of these receptors is a human donor in good health. Some clones in this sample may be carry-over from other donors' samples.

V and J are TRBV2 and TRBJ2-1, with D possibly matching TRBD2 (6 bases). The CDR3 spans 12 residues. The germline V gene encodes CDR1 SNHLY and CDR2 FYNNEI. This chain's CDR3 is CGNGRSYNEQFF. CDR3 nucleotides: TGTGGGAACGGGAGATCCTACAATGAGCAGTTCTTC. The complete variable domain, with remaining parts taken from reference TRBV2 and TRBJ2-1, reads EPEVTQTPSHQVTQMGQEVILRCVPISNHLYFYWYRQILGQKVEFLVSFYNNEISEKSEIFDDQFSVERPDGSNFTLKIRSTKLEDSAMYFCGNGRSYNEQFFGPGTRLTVL.

This clone was observed once. V is TRBV5-1 and J is TRBJ2-1; 7 bases fit TRBD1. Germline V gene sequence: CDR1 SGHRS, CDR2 YFSETQ. This CDR3 is built from 15 residues. Trimming at V came to 2 bases and at J to 0 bases, leaving 2 bases not matched to a gene. DNA of the CDR3: TGCGCCAGCAGCTTACAGGGGAGCTCCTACAATGAGCAGTTCTTC. This gives the protein CASSLQGSSYNEQFF.

V usage is TRBV5-1 and J usage is TRBJ1-6; 8 nucleotides line up with TRBD1. Per the germline V gene, CDR1 is SGHRS and CDR2 is YFSETQ. Trimming took 0 bases from V and 8 from J; bases not matched to a gene: 4. The length of the CDR3 is 15 residues. The DNA for the CDR3 is TGCGCCAGCAGCTTGGGGACAGGGTGGGATTCACCCCTCCACTTT. Its protein is CASSLGTGWDSPLHF.

Only one count was recorded for this clone. The V gene is TRBV5-5, the J gene TRBJ2-1; 9 positions agree with TRBD1. Germline-derived CDR1 and CDR2 are SGHKS and YYEKEE (reference sequence). V trimming: 4 bases; J trimming: 1 base; junction bases outside the gene matches: 3. The CDR3 is 15 residues long. CDR3: CASSPGTGSYNEQFF. As DNA, the CDR3 is TGTGCCAGCAGCCCCGGGACAGGGTCCTACAATGAGCAGTTCTTC.

The chain has TRBV18 and TRBJ2-1; TRBD1 matches 9 bases. Trimming removed 2 bases from V and 4 bases from J; junction bases left unmatched: 6. Per germline, CDR1 KGHSH and CDR2 LQKENI. CDR3 size: 16 residues. CDR3 nucleotide sequence: TGTGCCAGCTCACCAAGTACAGGGGGCAGGTACAATGAGCAGTTCTTC. Amino acid sequence: CASSPSTGGRYNEQFF.

The genes are TRBV7-2 and TRBJ1-6; TRBD1 aligns across 9 bases. Per germline, CDR1 SGHTA and CDR2 FQGNSA. V lost 5 bases to trimming and J lost 5 bases; unmatched junction nucleotides: 7. The CDR3 totals 16 residues. The CDR3 reads CASSLHGQGNNSPLHF. The CDR3 DNA reads as TGTGCCAGCAGCCTTCACGGACAGGGGAATAATTCACCCCTCCACTTT.

This clone was seen only a few times. J is TRBJ1-5 and V is TRBV5-8; 7 positions match TRBD1. Germline V gene lookup returns CDR1 SGHTS and CDR2 YDEGEE. Trimming removed 4 bases from V and 4 bases from J; junction bases left unmatched: 5. The CDR3 consists of 14 residues. The DNA of the CDR3 is TGTGCCAGCAGCATGGGGACAGCAAATCAGCCCCAGCATTTT. It encodes CASSMGTANQPQHF.

This clone occurred a few times. CDR3 sequence reads: CASSPRLDPDTQYF. CDR3 nucleotides: TGCGCCAGCAGCCCCAGACTAGATCCAGATACGCAGTATTTT. This chain links TRBV4-3 with TRBJ2-3, with D possibly TRBD2 on 6 matching bases. The V end lost 4 bases, the J end lost 4 bases, and 12 bases lay between the germline ends. CDR1 and CDR2 (germline): LGHNA, YSLEER. This CDR3 region has 14 residues.

The rearrangement uses TRBV15 and TRBJ2-5, with D maybe TRBD1 (5 bases). Germline V CDR1 and CDR2: LNHNV, YYDKDF (reference sequence). V lost 6 bases and J 4 bases, leaving 15 bases between the germline ends. The CDR3 consists of 14 residues. Written as DNA, the CDR3 is TGTGCCACCAGTAGGGGTCCCGGGCCAGAGACCCAGTACTTC. Translating gives CATSRGPGPETQYF.

This clone occurred a few times. The J gene is TRBJ2-1, the V gene TRBV7-9; 10 nucleotides match TRBD2. The CDR3 runs to 18 residues. Germline loops: CDR1 SEHNR, CDR2 FQNEAQ (reference sequence). V dropped 2 bases and J dropped 8; count of bases not matched to a gene: 15. The CDR3 sequence: CASSLKWRLAGVEDEQFF. DNA for the CDR3: TGTGCCAGCAGCTTAAAGTGGAGGCTAGCGGGAGTAGAGGATGAGCAGTTCTTC.

This sequence joins TRBV11-2 and TRBJ2-5; 7 positions match TRBD2. Germline trimming cut 2 bases from V and 2 bases from J; bases unmatched to any gene: 8. The CDR3 is 16 amino acids. Germline V gives CDR1 SGHAT, CDR2 FQNNGV. The CDR3 nucleotides read TGTGCCAGCAGCTTACAATTCGGGGGGTTTCAAGAGACCCAGTACTTC. It translates to CASSLQFGGFQETQYF.

This clone has only a few counts. The J gene is TRBJ1-2, the V gene TRBV4-1; the D gene is possibly TRBD1 (6 bases). The germline CDR1 and CDR2 sequences are MGHRA and YSYEKL. The CDR3 sequence is 14 residues long. Between the trimmed V and J ends, which lost 1 base and 3 bases, there was a span of 9 bases. CDR3 nucleotide sequence: TGCGCCAGCAGCCAAGTCAGGGGTTACTATGGCTACACCTTC. Translated, it gives CASSQVRGYYGYTF.

The rearrangement joins TRBV9 to TRBJ2-3; 11 nucleotides match TRBD2. V was clipped by 3 bases and J by 0 bases; unmatched bases: 3. The length of the CDR3 is 16 residues. Germline CDR1 reads SGDLS; CDR2 reads YYNGEE. CDR3 in amino acids: CASSARLAGSTDTQYF. For the CDR3, the DNA is TGTGCCAGCAGCGCAAGACTAGCGGGGAGCACAGATACGCAGTATTTT.

The chain employs TRBV7-2 and TRBJ1-5, with D possibly being TRBD1 (6 bases). Germline loops: CDR1 SGHTA, CDR2 FQGNSA. V shed 3 bases and J shed 4 bases, with 7 bases lying between them. The CDR3 has 13 amino acids. In DNA, the CDR3 is TGTGCCAGCAGCTTCCAGGGGAATCAGCCCCAGCATTTT. Translated: CASSFQGNQPQHF.

This rearrangement joins TRBV7-8 to TRBJ2-1; 8 nucleotides line up with TRBD2. Germline V gene lookup returns CDR1 SGHVS and CDR2 FQNEAQ. The CDR3 has 15 amino acids. With 5 bases clipped from V and 6 bases from J, the junction kept 9 bases outside the gene matches. The CDR3 DNA is TGTGCCAGCAGCCTGCTGAGTAGCGGGATCAATGAGCAGTTCTTC. It specifies CASSLLSSGINEQFF.

This chain links TRBV7-6 with TRBJ2-2, with 8 bases that match TRBD2. The trim removed 5 bases at V and 4 bases at J, leaving 6 bases unmatched. The CDR3 loop spans 15 amino acids. CDR1 is SGHVS and CDR2 is FNYEAQ in the germline V gene. The CDR3 sequence: CASSPSGRGTGELFF. The CDR3, as DNA: TGTGCCAGCAGCCCGAGCGGGAGAGGCACCGGGGAGCTGTTTTTT.

The chain links TRBV5-5 to TRBJ2-1; 7 bases are shared with TRBD1. The CDR3 is 15 residues long. CDR1 SGHKS and CDR2 YYEKEE come from the germline V gene (reference sequence). The V segment lost 4 bases and the J segment 6 bases; nucleotides outside the gene matches: 10. The CDR3 coding sequence is TGTGCCAGCAGCCCCAGGACAGGAGTAGGCAATGAGCAGTTCTTC. It translates to CASSPRTGVGNEQFF.

The genes are TRBV30 and TRBJ1-3, with 11 nucleotides matching TRBD1. The CDR3 has 16 amino acids. Per the germline V gene, CDR1 is GTSNPN and CDR2 is SVGIG (reference sequence). J gave up 5 bases and V 2 bases, and 8 bases lay outside the gene matches. The CDR3 sequence: CAWSLPGTGGRNTIYF. CDR3 coding DNA: TGTGCCTGGAGTCTCCCCGGGACAGGGGGAAGAAACACCATATATTTT.

V and J are TRBV19 and TRBJ1-1; D is possibly TRBD1 (5 bases). The CDR3 is 14 residues long. Per germline, CDR1 LNHDA and CDR2 SQIVND (reference sequence). The V gene lost 4 bases and the J gene lost 5 bases, with 14 bases spanning the gap. The CDR3 is CASSTFGGRTEAFF. The CDR3 nucleotides read TGTGCCAGTAGTACATTCGGGGGGAGAACTGAAGCTTTCTTT.

The chain recombines TRBV2 with TRBJ2-2; 7 bases match TRBD1. Germline V gene data show CDR1 as SNHLY and CDR2 as FYNNEI. Germline trimming cut 5 bases from V and 3 bases from J; bases unmatched to any gene: 12. CDR3 length: 17 residues. The CDR3: CASSKDRFSSDTGELFF. CDR3 DNA: TGTGCCAGCAGTAAGGACAGGTTCAGCTCGGACACCGGGGAGCTGTTTTTT.

The chain links TRBV5-6 to TRBJ1-3, with D perhaps TRBD1 (6 bases). The CDR3 runs to 15 residues. V shed 2 bases and J shed 4 bases, with 13 bases lying between them. CDR1 SGHDT and CDR2 YYEEEE come from the germline V gene. CDR3 loop: CASSFKTGTGNTIYF. The CDR3 DNA reads as TGTGCCAGCAGCTTCAAAACGGGGACAGGAAACACCATATATTTT.

This chain links TRBV7-9 with TRBJ2-2, with D unresolved. V was cut by 11 bases and J by 1 base, with 8 bases left in between. Germline values: CDR1 SEHNR, CDR2 FQNEAQ (reference sequence). The CDR3 is made up of 12 amino acids. The CDR3 sequence is CALPGNTGELFF. The CDR3 DNA reads TGTGCCCTGCCAGGGAACACCGGGGAGCTGTTTTTT.

The rearrangement links TRBV7-2 to TRBJ2-3; D not resolved. Trimming stripped 2 bases from V and 6 bases from J, with 12 bases between. This CDR3 spans 14 amino acids. The germline V gene has CDR1 SGHTA and CDR2 FQGNSA. DNA of the CDR3: TGTGCCAGCAGCTTAAGCCCCGCCGCCGATACGCAGTATTTT. It is translated as CASSLSPAADTQYF.

This clone has just one count. The rearrangement links TRBV7-3 to TRBJ2-3; D may be TRBD1 (5 bases). CDR3 size: 15 residues. V lost 2 bases and J 1 base, leaving 10 bases between the germline ends. Germline V gene data show CDR1 as SGHTA and CDR2 as FQGTGA. Written as DNA, the CDR3 is TGTGCCAGCAGCTTAGGAGTAGGGGGCACAGATACGCAGTATTTT. It is translated as CASSLGVGGTDTQYF.

The gene calls are TRBV5-1 and TRBJ1-3; a weak D match, TRBD1 (6 bases). The CDR3 is 15 residues long. Trimming cost V 3 bases and J 1 base, with 11 bases left between them. Germline V gene lookup returns CDR1 SGHRS and CDR2 YFSETQ. As DNA, the CDR3 is TGCGCCAGCAGCTACACTACAGGGTCTGGAAACACCATATATTTT. This sequence encodes CASSYTTGSGNTIYF.

The count of this clone is one. The chain links TRBV30 to TRBJ2-5; 8 positions agree with TRBD2. CDR3 length equals 13 residues. V lost 4 bases, J lost 5 bases, and 6 bases stayed unmatched. In germline, CDR1 is GTSNPN, CDR2 SVGIG (reference sequence). CDR3 sequence reads: CAWNTGGPETQYF. CDR3 sequence (DNA): TGTGCCTGGAATACGGGAGGGCCGGAGACCCAGTACTTC.

This chain joins TRBV9 and TRBJ2-5; 10 bases map to TRBD2. The germline V gene encodes CDR1 SGDLS and CDR2 YYNGEE. The trim removed 0 bases at V and 5 bases at J, leaving 4 bases unmatched. This CDR3 spans 15 amino acids. CDR3 sequence (DNA): TGTGCCAGCAGCGTAGAGTCTAGCGGGAGTGAGACCCAGTACTTC. Encoded protein: CASSVESSGSETQYF.

V gene TRBV27 combines with J gene TRBJ1-2, with 8 bases that match TRBD1. CDR3 length: 13 amino acids. The trim removed 4 bases at V and 4 bases at J, leaving 2 bases unmatched. In germline, CDR1 is MNHEY, CDR2 SMNVEV (reference sequence). The CDR3 is CASSSQGAYGYTF. For the CDR3, the DNA is TGTGCCAGCAGTTCGCAGGGGGCCTATGGCTACACCTTC.

V and J are TRBV5-1 and TRBJ2-5, with 8 bases aligning to TRBD2. This CDR3 has 15 residues. V shed 3 bases and J 5 bases; nucleotides not matched to a gene: 9. CDR1 and CDR2 (germline): SGHRS, YFSETQ. The CDR3 DNA reads as TGCGCCAGCAGCTGGACTGGGACTAGTGGGGAGACCCAGTACTTC. Translated, it gives CASSWTGTSGETQYF.

This clone is medium-sized (0.01 to 0.1%) in the sample. The chain has TRBV7-9 and TRBJ1-6; weak D call: TRBD1 (6 bases). CDR3 size: 15 residues. V was clipped by 4 bases and J by 6 bases, with 13 bases between them. From germline, CDR1 is SEHNR and CDR2 FQNEAQ (reference sequence). For the CDR3, the DNA is TGTGCCAGCAGCTCCGCAGGGGAATTTAATTCACCCCTCCACTTT. Protein: CASSSAGEFNSPLHF.

The chain recombines TRBV4-3 with TRBJ2-1; 10 bases line up with TRBD2. The junction had 8 bases not matched to a gene; V was cut back by 3 bases and J by 3 bases. Germline CDR1 and CDR2: LGHNA and YSLEER. This CDR3 is 17 amino acids long. The CDR3 region has the DNA TGCGCCAGCAGCCAGGGAATAGCGGGAGGCCTCTACAATGAGCAGTTCTTC. Translated, it gives CASSQGIAGGLYNEQFF.

The chain uses TRBV7-8 and TRBJ1-1; possible D gene TRBD1, 6 bases. There are 14 residues in the CDR3. V lost 5 bases and J lost 4, with 14 bases in between. The germline CDR1 and CDR2 sequences are SGHVS and FQNEAQ. CDR3 protein: CASSVQGLGTEAFF. The CDR3 DNA reads TGTGCCAGCAGCGTCCAGGGGCTGGGCACTGAAGCTTTCTTT.